The 15 T cell receptor beta chains in this list originate from one sample, sequenced in a study of blood T cell repertoires in COVID-19. Libraries were prepared by immunoSEQ multiplex PCR; TCRdb keeps only in-frame clonotypes and omits some of them. The repertoire holds some 210,000 clones, with around 82% as singletons. Sequencing was carried out using peripheral blood. These receptors all come from a man aged 45-65 years with active or convalescent COVID-19.

The chain combines TRBV24-1 with TRBJ1-2; D gene unclear. This CDR3 spans 16 amino acids. Germline V lookup: CDR1 KGHDR, CDR2 SFDVKD. Trimming took 0 bases from V and 2 from J, leaving 12 bases between them. The CDR3 DNA sequence: TGTGCCACCAGTGATTTGCACCAGGACTCCAACTATGGCTACACCTTC. Its protein product is CATSDLHQDSNYGYTF.

The chain couples TRBV12-5 to TRBJ1-2; D is possibly TRBD1 (6 bases). Looked up from germline, CDR1 is LGHNT and CDR2 is FRNRAP. Trimming shortened V by 0 bases and J by 4 bases, and 12 bases separated the two germline ends. The CDR3 covers 15 residues. As DNA, the CDR3 is TGTGCTAGTGGTTTGGTAGGTGGACAGTCCTATGGCTACACCTTC. Translated: CASGLVGGQSYGYTF.

This clone has just a few counts. The chain carries TRBV30 and TRBJ1-2; 8 positions agree with TRBD1. V trimming: 3 bases; J trimming: 6 bases; junction bases outside the gene matches: 6. This CDR3 comprises 13 residues. Germline CDR1 reads GTSNPN; CDR2 reads SVGIG (reference sequence). The CDR3 DNA reads TGTGCCTGGAGCCTGACAGGGGACGATGGCTACACCTTC. It translates to CAWSLTGDDGYTF. The full variable domain, in which reference TRBV30 and TRBJ1-2 provide the parts outside the CDR3, is SQTIHQWPATLVQPVGSPLSLECTVEGTSNPNLYWYRQAAGRGLQLLFYSVGIGQISSEVPQNLSASRPQDRQFILSSKKLLLSDSGFYLCAWSLTGDDGYTFGSGTRLTVV.

The chain couples TRBV5-8 to TRBJ1-2; D is uncertain. Germline assignment: CDR1 SGHTS and CDR2 YDEGEE. The CDR3 covers 18 residues. V lost 4 bases and J lost 1, with 23 bases in between. CDR3 in amino acids: CASSMPVGSGTLNYGYTF. DNA for the CDR3: TGTGCCAGCAGCATGCCCGTTGGTAGCGGAACTCTTAACTATGGCTACACCTTC.

The chain links TRBV24-1 to TRBJ2-3; possibly TRBD1 for D (5 bases). CDR1 is KGHDR, CDR2 SFDVKD, per germline. V gave up 2 bases and J gave up 4 bases, with 6 bases separating them. The CDR3 has 13 amino acids. As DNA, the CDR3 is TGTGCCACCAGTGATTGGGGCCCAGATACGCAGTATTTT. It is translated as CATSDWGPDTQYF.

This clone was observed once. The rearrangement joins TRBV18 to TRBJ1-1; D ambiguous. Trimming left V 3 bases short and J 5 bases short, with 4 bases between. The germline CDR1 and CDR2 sequences are KGHSH and LQKENI. This CDR3 comprises 11 residues. The CDR3 DNA reads as TGTGCCAGCTCACCTGAGACTGAAGCTTTCTTT. This codes for CASSPETEAFF.

The CDR3 DNA reads TGTGCCAGCAGCCGGTACAGTTCCCTTAGTGGCTACACCTTC. Protein: CASSRYSSLSGYTF. V is TRBV7-2 and J is TRBJ1-2; D is unclear. The germline gives CDR1 SGHTA, CDR2 FQGNSA. The CDR3 spans 14 residues. With 5 bases removed from V and 7 bases from J, the gap between germline ends came to 17 bases.

V usage is TRBV20-1 and J usage is TRBJ2-1, with D tentatively TRBD1 (6 bases). The CDR3 sequence is 11 residues long. CDR1 DFQATT and CDR2 SNEGSKA come from the germline V gene (reference sequence). The DNA of the CDR3 is TGCAGCAGGGGTGGGTTGAATGAGCAGTTCTTC. Its translation is CSRGGLNEQFF.

The chain uses TRBV5-6 and TRBJ2-5, with a tentative D call TRBD2 (6 bases). This CDR3 comprises 13 residues. V dropped 5 bases and J dropped 2 bases, with 10 bases sitting between them. CDR1 and CDR2 (germline): SGHDT, YYEEEE. CDR3 region: CASSPGTQETQYF. The CDR3 DNA reads as TGTGCCAGCAGTCCCGGGACTCAAGAGACCCAGTACTTC.

Only one count was recorded for this clone. The sample has other DNA sequences that encode this CDR3 too. The chain combines TRBV28 with TRBJ1-5, with unresolved D. Deletions cut 6 bases from V and 1 base from J, with 4 bases between. CDR1 is MDHEN, CDR2 SYDVKM, per germline. The CDR3 length is 12 residues. This chain's CDR3 is CASSYSNQPQHF. The CDR3 DNA is TGTGCCAGCAGCTACAGCAATCAGCCCCAGCATTTT.

The chain employs TRBV11-3 and TRBJ1-4; 10 bases match TRBD1. The CDR3 has 16 residues. CDR1 is SGHNT and CDR2 is YENEEA in the germline V gene. V lost 4 bases to trimming and J lost 7 bases; unmatched junction nucleotides: 9. CDR3: CASSSTRDRGSEKLFF. CDR3 bases: TGTGCCAGCAGCTCCACTCGGGACAGGGGTAGTGAAAAACTGTTTTTT.

This chain uses TRBV9 with TRBJ2-3, with D possibly matching TRBD1 (6 bases). Germline V gene data show CDR1 as SGDLS and CDR2 as YYNGEE. V dropped 3 bases and J dropped 2 bases, with 13 bases sitting between them. This CDR3 is built from 15 residues. As DNA, the CDR3 is TGTGCCAGCAGCGGAACAGGGATCTACACAGATACGCAGTATTTT. This encodes CASSGTGIYTDTQYF.

This chain uses TRBV3-1 (or the pseudogene TRBV3-2) with TRBJ1-1; 8 nucleotides line up with TRBD1. V lost 5 bases, J lost 4 bases, and 6 bases stayed unmatched. This CDR3 comprises 14 residues. Germline V gene lookup returns CDR1 LGHDT and CDR2 YNNKEL (reference sequence). CDR3 residues: CASSYSTGGTEAFF. Here the CDR3 DNA reads TGTGCCAGCAGCTACAGCACAGGGGGCACTGAAGCTTTCTTT.

J is TRBJ1-5 and V is TRBV28; D is ambiguous. The germline V and J ends were trimmed by 7 bases and 0 bases, with 13 bases remaining between them. The CDR3 is 15 residues long. Germline V gene lookup returns CDR1 MDHEN and CDR2 SYDVKM. CDR3 residues: CASTPPRSSNQPQHF. In DNA, the CDR3 is TGTGCCAGCACCCCCCCGAGGAGTAGCAATCAGCCCCAGCATTTT.

This sequence joins TRBV15 and TRBJ1-2; D perhaps matches TRBD1 (6 bases). Germline lookup yields CDR1 LNHNV and CDR2 YYDKDF (reference sequence). Between the trimmed V and J ends, which lost 1 base and 8 bases, there was a span of 20 bases. The CDR3 loop spans 16 amino acids. The CDR3 DNA follows: TGTGCCACCAGCAGAGGACCAGGACAGTCTGCAGAGGGCTACACCTTC. Translating gives CATSRGPGQSAEGYTF.